A selection of T cell receptor beta chains follows, all from one sample in a study of cytomegalovirus exposure and HLA in healthy donors. Here immunoSEQ multiplex PCR was the method, and the copy in TCRdb shows in-frame clones only, minus some. Among 150,000 to 200,000 clones, 80% to 85% were seen once, and the ten largest hold about 2.3%. Sequencing used PBMCs. The receptors were gathered from a woman aged 30 to 39 in good health and CMV-seronegative. Both conserved end residues are part of each CDR3. The D gene is left open where the match is weak. The size field is filled for only some rows; it gives once, few, many or a size class.

len	v_gene	j_gene	d_gene	abundance	CDR3nt	CDR3aa
15	TRBV7-9	TRBJ2-5	TRBD2	.	TGTGCCAGCAGATCTAGCGGGGGGGCCGTGGAGACCCAGTACTTC	CASRSSGGAVETQYF
15	TRBV7-2	TRBJ2-5	TRBD2	.	TGTGCCAGCAGCATTAGCGGGGGGGCCCAAGAGACCCAGTACTTC	CASSISGGAQETQYF
13	TRBV27	TRBJ2-7	TRBD1	.	TGTGCCAGCAGCGGGACAGCCGGCTACGAGCAGTACTTC	CASSGTAGYEQYF
16	TRBV15	TRBJ2-7	TRBD1	medium-sized	TGTGCCACCAGCAGAGATGAGGGACAGGACCGGGACGAGCAGTACTTC	CATSRDEGQDRDEQYF
16	TRBV29-1	TRBJ2-7	TRBD1	.	TGCAGCGTTGAAGATAGCGGGACAGGGGCGGGCTACGAGCAGTACTTC	CSVEDSGTGAGYEQYF
14	TRBV19	TRBJ1-1	TRBD1	.	TGTGCCAGTAGTATTGGACAGGGGGAATCTGAAGCTTTCTTT	CASSIGQGESEAFF
16	TRBV5-1	TRBJ2-1	TRBD2	.	TGCGCCAGCACCCCCGTGCTAGCGGGGGGCTACAATGAGCAGTTCTTC	CASTPVLAGGYNEQFF
15	TRBV5-6	TRBJ2-7	TRBD2	.	TGTGCCAGCAGCGGCGGGCCCCGGGGGGGCTACGAGCAGTACTTC	CASSGGPRGGYEQYF
15	TRBV7-9	TRBJ2-3	.	.	TGTGCCAGCAGCTTATCCCCGGGAGGCACAGATACGCAGTATTTT	CASSLSPGGTDTQYF
14	TRBV6-5	TRBJ2-7	.	.	TGTGCCAGCAGTAGGGGGACGCACTCCTACGAGCAGTACTTC	CASSRGTHSYEQYF
16	TRBV28	TRBJ2-3	.	.	TGTGCCAGCAGTTTATTTCAGGGGAGTCCCACAGATACGCAGTATTTT	CASSLFQGSPTDTQYF
17	TRBV28	TRBJ1-6	.	.	TGTGCCAGCAGTTTGGGGGTTGGGGAGGGAAATAATTCACCCCTCCACTTT	CASSLGVGEGNNSPLHF
16	TRBV18	TRBJ2-5	TRBD2	.	TGTGCCAGCACACCCCGGACTAGCGGACCCCAAGAGACCCAGTACTTC	CASTPRTSGPQETQYF
14	TRBV30	TRBJ2-1	.	.	TGTGCCTGGAGGTCCCTAGCGCTCGCCAATGAGCAGTTCTTC	CAWRSLALANEQFF
17	TRBV27	TRBJ2-3	.	.	TGTGCCAGCAGTCCCGGACAGCCACCTTCTAGCACAGATACGCAGTATTTT	CASSPGQPPSSTDTQYF
18	TRBV28	TRBJ2-7	.	.	TGTGCCAGCGTAGCCGGGACAAGATATGATCCTTTCTCCTACGAGCAGTACTTC	CASVAGTRYDPFSYEQYF
14	TRBV9	TRBJ1-6	.	.	TGTGCCAGCAGCGCGATGGACAGCTTTTCACCCCTCCACTTT	CASSAMDSFSPLHF
14	TRBV5-1	TRBJ2-7	TRBD1	.	TGCGCCAGCAGCGGGACAGGGCTTTCCTACGAGCAGTACTTC	CASSGTGLSYEQYF
15	TRBV6-5	TRBJ1-6	.	.	TGTGCCAGCAGGATGGCGGGACCGAGTAATTCACCCCTCCACTTT	CASRMAGPSNSPLHF
18	TRBV11-3	TRBJ1-6	.	.	TGTGCCAGCAGAAATTACCGGTACAGCCGTTTGGTTAATTCACCCCTCCACTTT	CASRNYRYSRLVNSPLHF
15	TRBV25-1	TRBJ2-3	.	.	TGTGCCAGCAGTGAATTTAAGGGAGCGACAGATACGCAGTATTTT	CASSEFKGATDTQYF
10	TRBV2	TRBJ2-7	.	.	TGTGTCAGCAGTGAAGTAAAGCAGTACTTC	CVSSEVKQYF
13	TRBV2	TRBJ1-3	.	.	TGTGCCAGCAGCAGGGGCAAGTTGAACACCATATATTTT	CASSRGKLNTIYF
14	TRBV7-2	TRBJ2-7	TRBD1	few	TGTGCCAGCAGCTTCGGACAGGGAGACTACGAGCAGTACTTC	CASSFGQGDYEQYF
15	TRBV5-1	TRBJ2-1	.	once	TGCGCCAGCAGCCCGGATTACAGCTCCTACAATGAGCAGTTCTTC	CASSPDYSSYNEQFF
14	TRBV2	TRBJ2-1	TRBD2	.	TGTGCCAGCAGCGGACTAGGGGACTACAATGAGCAGTTCTTC	CASSGLGDYNEQFF
13	TRBV7-2	TRBJ2-5	TRBD1	once	TGTGCCAGCAGTCGACAGGGACAAGAGACCCAGTACTTC	CASSRQGQETQYF
16	TRBV7-2	TRBJ1-1	.	.	TGTGCCAGCAGCTTAGTAGGGAGGGGATTGAACACTGAAGCTTTCTTT	CASSLVGRGLNTEAFF
16	TRBV4-1	TRBJ2-7	TRBD1	.	TGCGCCAGCAGCCAAGAAGGGACAGCTTTTTTCTACGAGCAGTACTTC	CASSQEGTAFFYEQYF
14	TRBV5-1	TRBJ2-1	.	once	TGCGCCAGCAGTCGGGAGCCTGGGGACAATGAGCAGTTCTTC	CASSREPGDNEQFF
15	TRBV7-3	TRBJ2-1	TRBD2	.	TGTGCCAGCAGTAGGTCAGCGGGAGGGGGTAATGAGCAGTTCTTC	CASSRSAGGGNEQFF
14	TRBV7-2	TRBJ2-3	.	.	TGTGCCAGCAGCTTAGGGCGGGGCCCAGATACGCAGTATTTT	CASSLGRGPDTQYF
14	TRBV6-5	TRBJ2-7	TRBD1	.	TGTGCCAGCAGTCCCCGGGACAGGGTTCTCGAGCAGTACTTC	CASSPRDRVLEQYF
14	TRBV29-1	TRBJ2-1	TRBD2	.	TGCAGCGTTGTCGGGACTAGCGGAGGCAGGGAGCAGTTCTTC	CSVVGTSGGREQFF
16	TRBV19	TRBJ2-3	TRBD1	.	TGTGCCAGTAGCGACAGACCGGGACAGGGGGCAGATACGCAGTATTTT	CASSDRPGQGADTQYF
15	TRBV7-8	TRBJ2-2	.	.	TGTGCCAGCTGGGGGGATATGGCGAACACCGGGGAGCTGTTTTTT	CASWGDMANTGELFF
13	TRBV10-3	TRBJ2-5	.	.	TGTGCCATCAGTGACGGGGTCCAAGAGACCCAGTACTTC	CAISDGVQETQYF
16	TRBV6-6	TRBJ1-2	TRBD1	.	TGTGCCAGCAGTTCCCGACAGGGTACAGGGTTCGATGGCTACACCTTC	CASSSRQGTGFDGYTF
15	TRBV7-2	TRBJ1-2	.	once	TGTGCCAGCAGCTTTCGAATAACTAGGGTTAATGGCTACACCTTC	CASSFRITRVNGYTF
14	TRBV28	TRBJ1-1	.	.	TGTGCCAGCAGTTTGAGAGGGATGAACACTGAAGCTTTCTTT	CASSLRGMNTEAFF
15	TRBV7-2	TRBJ2-5	.	few	TGTGCCAGCAGCTTGGGGGGGGGCCTGCAAGAGACCCAGTACTTC	CASSLGGGLQETQYF
16	TRBV7-2	TRBJ2-5	TRBD2	few	TGTGCCAGCAGCTTAGTGCAGCGGGGGGGCGGGAAGACCCAGTACTTC	CASSLVQRGGGKTQYF